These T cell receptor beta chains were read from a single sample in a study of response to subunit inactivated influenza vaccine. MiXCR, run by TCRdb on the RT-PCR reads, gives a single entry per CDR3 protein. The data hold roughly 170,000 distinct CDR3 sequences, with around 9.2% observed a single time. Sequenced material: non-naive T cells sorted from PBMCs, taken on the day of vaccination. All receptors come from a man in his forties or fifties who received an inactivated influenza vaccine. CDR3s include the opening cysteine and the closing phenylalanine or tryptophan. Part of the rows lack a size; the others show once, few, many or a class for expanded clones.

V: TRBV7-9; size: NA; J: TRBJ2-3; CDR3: CASSFGGRDTQYF
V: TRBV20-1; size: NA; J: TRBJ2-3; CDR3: CSAKISSSTDTQYF
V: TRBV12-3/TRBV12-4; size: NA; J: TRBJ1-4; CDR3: CASRMTGRVEKLFF
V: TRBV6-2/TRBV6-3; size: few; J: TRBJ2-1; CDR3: CASSRQGAGSYNEQFF
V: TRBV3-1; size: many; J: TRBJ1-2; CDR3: CASSQEPRAFPFGYTF
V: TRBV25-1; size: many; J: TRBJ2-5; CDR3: CASSGSVRLAGGSQETQYF
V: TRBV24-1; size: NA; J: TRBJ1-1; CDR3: CATSAAGGTEAFF
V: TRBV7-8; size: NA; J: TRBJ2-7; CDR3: CASSLRAGGSYEQYF
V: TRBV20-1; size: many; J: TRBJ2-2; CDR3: CSALQGSTTGELFF
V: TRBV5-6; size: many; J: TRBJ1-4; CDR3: CASSLALQDAKLFF
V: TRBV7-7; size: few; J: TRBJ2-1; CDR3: CASSLGTPPNEQFF
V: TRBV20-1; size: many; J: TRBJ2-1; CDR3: CSATGTSGRDEQFF
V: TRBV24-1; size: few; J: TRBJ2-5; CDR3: CATSDHRQGPQETQYF
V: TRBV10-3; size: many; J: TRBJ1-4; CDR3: CAISVTGGSEEKLFF
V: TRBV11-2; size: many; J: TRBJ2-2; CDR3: CASSLNAGTGELFF
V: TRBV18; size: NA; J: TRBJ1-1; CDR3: CASAPGSGNTEAFF
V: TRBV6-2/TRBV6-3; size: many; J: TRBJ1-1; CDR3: CASRAPTGTGPREAFF
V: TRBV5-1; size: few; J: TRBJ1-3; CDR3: CASSSQGGAGNTIYF
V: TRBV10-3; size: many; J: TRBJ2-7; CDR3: CAISPDRGYEQYF
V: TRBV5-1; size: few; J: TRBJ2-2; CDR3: CASSFGARLMGETGELFF
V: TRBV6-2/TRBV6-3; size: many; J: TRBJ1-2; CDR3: CASSYLDSNYGYTF
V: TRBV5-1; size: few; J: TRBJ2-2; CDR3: CASSPKGPNSGELFF
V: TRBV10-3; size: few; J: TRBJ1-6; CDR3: CAIRAEGPYNSPLHF
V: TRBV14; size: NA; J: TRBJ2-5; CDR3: CASSRSLLGVETQYF
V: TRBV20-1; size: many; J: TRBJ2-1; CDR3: CSAALAGGWIIGHEQFF
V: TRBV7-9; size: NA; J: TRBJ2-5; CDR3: CASSSTGERETQYF
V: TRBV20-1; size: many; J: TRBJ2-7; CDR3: CSASDRGRATKQYF
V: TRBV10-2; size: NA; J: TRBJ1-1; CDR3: CASRRGPGTEAFF
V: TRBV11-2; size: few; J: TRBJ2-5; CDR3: CASSSLKRTDEGTQYF
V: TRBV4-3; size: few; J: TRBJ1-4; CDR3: CASSQGQGVRSTNEKLFF
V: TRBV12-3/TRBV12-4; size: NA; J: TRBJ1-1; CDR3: CASSLKGNTEAFF
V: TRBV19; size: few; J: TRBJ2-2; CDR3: CASSIERGRDGELFF
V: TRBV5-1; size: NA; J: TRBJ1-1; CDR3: CASSLVQYRETRLNTEAFF
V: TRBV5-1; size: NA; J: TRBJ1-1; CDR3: CASSLEQGGTEAFF
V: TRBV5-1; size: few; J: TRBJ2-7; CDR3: CASSLEGVSSYEQYF
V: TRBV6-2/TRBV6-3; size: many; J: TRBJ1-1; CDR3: CASSRGVGTEAFF
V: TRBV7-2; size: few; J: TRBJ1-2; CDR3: CAGEQGEGNGYTF
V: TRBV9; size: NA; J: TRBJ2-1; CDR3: CASSVDPSGSRNEQFF
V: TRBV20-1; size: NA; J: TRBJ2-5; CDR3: CSAADTSGGAGETQYF
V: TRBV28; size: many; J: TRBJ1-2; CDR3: CASSFNRDRGLGYTF
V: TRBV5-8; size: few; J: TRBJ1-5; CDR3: CASSMEGLGNQPQHF
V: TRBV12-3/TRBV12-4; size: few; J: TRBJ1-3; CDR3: CASSAGGGSGNTIYF
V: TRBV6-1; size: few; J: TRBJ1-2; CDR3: CASSLRDRGYGYTF
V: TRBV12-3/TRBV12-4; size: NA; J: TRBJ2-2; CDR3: CASIHSSQNTGELFF
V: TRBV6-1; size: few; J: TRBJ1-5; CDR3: CASSEARAADQPQHF
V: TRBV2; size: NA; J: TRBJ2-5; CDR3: CASSEALGGGETQYF
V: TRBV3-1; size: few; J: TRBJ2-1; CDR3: CASSQYIEQFF
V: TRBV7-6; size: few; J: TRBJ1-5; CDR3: CASSPKNNQPQHF
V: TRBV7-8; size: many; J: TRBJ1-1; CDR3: CASSSNGQGYFRNTEAFF
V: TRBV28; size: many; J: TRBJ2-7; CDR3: CASSLRGPSSYEQYF
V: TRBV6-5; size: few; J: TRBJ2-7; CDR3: CASSYSTARLSYEQYF
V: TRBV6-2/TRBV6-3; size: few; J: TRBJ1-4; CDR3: CASSPREILFF
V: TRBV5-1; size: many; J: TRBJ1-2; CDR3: CASSLSAGVDGYTF
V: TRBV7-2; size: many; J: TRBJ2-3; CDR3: CASSYRLAGAADTQYF